Each of the 3 T cell receptor beta chains below was sequenced from the same sample in a study of blood T cells in healthy people across ages. Alongside a J-beta primer mix, a sample-barcoded 5' primer served in a second PCR lasting 7 to 11 cycles. TCRdb reprocessed the 5' RACE reads via MiXCR and lists one record per CDR3 protein. Among about 780,000 distinct CDR3 sequences listed, more than 25% were seen once. This sample was shared with a second study, whose subject was T cells of mothers and their children.

The specimen sequenced was blood. These receptors were obtained from a boy between 5 and 17 years old in good health.

The chain uses TRBV27 and TRBJ2-7; 9 bases fit TRBD2. With V trimmed by 6 bases and J by 0 bases, 6 bases remained unmatched. Germline V CDR1 and CDR2: MNHEY, SMNVEV (reference sequence). This CDR3 contains 15 residues. For the CDR3, the DNA is TGTGCCAGCAGGCAGACTAGCGGTTTCTCCTACGAGCAGTACTTC. The encoded protein is CASRQTSGFSYEQYF.

This clonotype was found a few times. Here the CDR3 reads CASRGAGLLYSEQYF. The CDR3 bases are TGTGCCAGCAGAGGGGCCGGACTCCTCTACTCCGAGCAGTACTTC. The rearrangement uses TRBV6-5 and TRBJ2-1, with D perhaps TRBD1 or TRBD2 (5 bases each). The J call may not be correct, given that the DNA end is closer to TRBJ2-7. Germline V gene data show CDR1 as MNHEY and CDR2 as SVGAGI. The CDR3 covers 15 residues.

This clonotype occurred once. V gene TRBV3-1 combines with J gene TRBJ2-7, with D perhaps matching TRBD2 (6 bases). The CDR3 consists of 13 residues. In germline, CDR1 is LGHDT, CDR2 YNNKEL (reference sequence). Trimming took off 0 bases at V and 5 bases at J, with 8 bases between the two ends. The CDR3 spells CASSQEGGNEQYF. CDR3 coding DNA: TGTGCCAGCAGCCAAGAGGGAGGTAACGAGCAGTACTTC.